This passage covers 17 T cell receptor beta chains from one sample sequenced in a study of T cell responses to AZD1222 COVID-19 vaccine. Profiling relied on immunoSEQ multiplex PCR, and the TCRdb table lists in-frame clones only, not all of them. The sample records about 110,000 clones, 70% to 90% being singletons. This sample comprised peripheral blood, obtained 28 days after the second AZD1222 dose. The receptors originated from an adult who received the AZD1222 COVID-19 vaccine.

The CDR3 bases are TGTTCGACCGGAGGGACTAGCGGGTTCTACAATGAGCAGTTCTTC. It codes for CSTGGTSGFYNEQFF. The chain carries TRBV19 and TRBJ2-1, with 12 bases aligning to TRBD2. The CDR3 loop spans 15 amino acids. CDR1 is LNHDA and CDR2 is SQIVND in the germline V gene (reference sequence).

This rearrangement joins TRBV29-1 to TRBJ1-2; TRBD1 matches 10 bases. Trimming removed 6 bases from V and 2 bases from J; junction bases left unmatched: 6. Germline lookup yields CDR1 SQVTM and CDR2 ANQGSEA. This CDR3 comprises 14 residues. This CDR3 is CSVWGQGINYGYTF. The CDR3 bases are TGCAGCGTGTGGGGACAGGGGATCAACTATGGCTACACCTTC. The whole variable domain, filled in from reference TRBV29-1 and TRBJ1-2, reads SAVISQKPSRDICQRGTSLTIQCQVDSQVTMMFWYRQQPGQSLTLIATANQGSEATYESGFVIDKFPISRPNLTFSTLTVSNMSPEDSSIYLCSVWGQGINYGYTFGSGTRLTVV.

CDR3 in amino acids: CASSLMSTASYEQYF. The CDR3 region has the DNA TGCGCCAGCAGCTTGATGTCCACAGCGAGCTACGAGCAGTACTTC. V gene TRBV5-1 combines with J gene TRBJ2-7; D unclear. Germline CDR1 and CDR2: SGHRS and YFSETQ. The CDR3 extends over 15 amino acids. With 1 base removed from V and 3 bases from J, the gap between germline ends came to 14 bases.

The V and J genes are TRBV11-3 and TRBJ1-2; maybe TRBD1 (5 bases). The CDR3 runs 14 residues. Trimming left V 5 bases short and J 6 bases short, with 16 bases between. CDR1 is SGHNT and CDR2 is YENEEA in the germline V gene. DNA of the CDR3: TGTGCCAGCAGCACGAGCGGGGCAACGAATGGCTACACCTTC. Encoded protein: CASSTSGATNGYTF.

This clone showed up just once. V gene TRBV7-9 combines with J gene TRBJ1-5; tentative D call: TRBD1 (5 bases). V was trimmed by 1 base and J by 6 bases, leaving 7 bases between them. The CDR3 loop spans 13 amino acids. Germline-derived CDR1 and CDR2 are SEHNR and FQNEAQ (reference sequence). The CDR3 sequence is CASSLGGGQPQHF. The CDR3 bases are TGTGCCAGCAGCTTAGGGGGCGGTCAGCCCCAGCATTTT. Combining the CDR3 with reference TRBV7-9 and TRBJ1-5 gives the whole variable domain DTGVSQNPRHKITKRGQNVTFRCDPISEHNRLYWYRQTLGQGPEFLTYFQNEAQLEKSRLLSDRFSAERPKGSFSTLEIQRTEQGDSAMYLCASSLGGGQPQHFGDGTRLSIL.

The chain joins TRBV29-1 to TRBJ2-1; a possible D gene is TRBD1 (7 bases). Germline CDR1 reads SQVTM; CDR2 reads ANQGSEA. The CDR3 consists of 15 residues. V was cut by 2 bases and J by 7 bases, with 18 bases left in between. In DNA form, the CDR3 reads TGCAGCGTTGAACCGTACAGGGGAGGTCTGAATGAGCAGTTCTTC. This gives the protein CSVEPYRGGLNEQFF.

The chain has TRBV28 and TRBJ1-1; D is unclear. Trimming took off 5 bases at V and 2 bases at J, with 12 bases between the two ends. Germline V gene sequence: CDR1 MDHEN, CDR2 SYDVKM. The CDR3 has 14 amino acids. The CDR3 nucleotides are TGTGCCAGCAGTCAGCCCGTGAGAAACACTGAAGCTTTCTTT. This gives the protein CASSQPVRNTEAFF.

The J gene is TRBJ1-2, the V gene TRBV27, with 8 bases that match TRBD1. After removal of 6 bases from V and 4 bases from J, the junction contained 4 bases not matched to a gene. The CDR3 sequence is 13 residues long. Germline CDR1 reads MNHEY; CDR2 reads SMNVEV (reference sequence). The CDR3 coding sequence is TGTGCCAGCAGGCCGACAGGGGTCTATGGCTACACCTTC. Amino acids: CASRPTGVYGYTF.

This rearrangement joins TRBV6-1 to TRBJ2-1, with 9 bases lining up with TRBD2. Trimming at V came to 2 bases and at J to 3 bases, leaving 11 bases not matched to a gene. The CDR3 runs 18 residues. Germline V lookup: CDR1 MNHNS, CDR2 SASEGT. DNA of the CDR3: TGTGCCAGCAGTGAAAGGTTTGGCGCTAGCGGGAACTACAATGAGCAGTTCTTC. Its protein is CASSERFGASGNYNEQFF.

The rearrangement joins TRBV27 to TRBJ2-1, with D perhaps matching TRBD1 or TRBD2 (5 bases each). Trimming took 10 bases from V and 5 from J, leaving 21 bases between them. Germline V CDR1 and CDR2: MNHEY, SMNVEV (reference sequence). CDR3 size: 15 residues. CDR3 sequence (DNA): TGTGCCACCATGTCGTTGGGGGTAGGACACAATGAGCAGTTCTTC. It codes for CATMSLGVGHNEQFF.

The chain combines TRBV5-8 with TRBJ1-5; 9 bases line up with TRBD1. From germline, CDR1 is SGHTS and CDR2 YDEGEE. V shed 7 bases and J 1 base; nucleotides not matched to a gene: 3. This CDR3 has 14 amino acids. The CDR3: CASEDRGSNQPQHF. CDR3 nucleotide sequence: TGTGCCAGCGAGGACAGGGGCAGCAATCAGCCCCAGCATTTT.

This clone has just one count. The chain combines TRBV5-1 with TRBJ2-3, with D possibly being TRBD1 (7 bases). Trimming removed 4 bases from V and 0 bases from J, with 12 bases in between. The germline V gene encodes CDR1 SGHRS and CDR2 YFSETQ. The CDR3 spans 15 residues. CDR3: CASSLTGRSTDTQYF. CDR3 bases: TGCGCCAGCAGCCTGACAGGGAGGAGCACAGATACGCAGTATTTT.

This rearrangement joins TRBV5-5 to TRBJ1-2, with D unclear. The CDR3 runs to 12 residues. CDR1 is SGHKS, CDR2 YYEKEE, per germline (reference sequence). V was clipped by 3 bases and J by 7 bases, with 10 bases between them. The CDR3 reads CASSWIPGGYTF. CDR3 sequence (DNA): TGTGCCAGCAGCTGGATCCCAGGTGGCTACACCTTC.

The chain couples TRBV5-1 to TRBJ1-4, with D unclear. This CDR3 contains 15 residues. V was shortened by 5 bases and J by 0 bases, with 11 bases between the two germline ends. In germline, CDR1 is SGHRS, CDR2 YFSETQ. The CDR3 nucleotides are TGCGCCAGCAGTGTAGGGCCCGCAACTAATGAAAAACTGTTTTTT. It translates to CASSVGPATNEKLFF.

The rearrangement uses TRBV11-3 and TRBJ2-5; D perhaps matches TRBD2 (7 bases). Between the trimmed V and J ends, which lost 5 bases and 3 bases, there was a span of 13 bases. The CDR3 has 14 amino acids. Germline V gives CDR1 SGHNT, CDR2 YENEEA. The CDR3, as DNA: TGTGCCAGCAGCCGGGGGGCGGCAAAAGAGACCCAGTACTTC. This gives the protein CASSRGAAKETQYF.

The V gene is TRBV7-9, the J gene TRBJ1-1, with unresolved D. The CDR3 sequence is 13 residues long. CDR1 and CDR2 (germline): SEHNR, FQNEAQ (reference sequence). V was trimmed by 3 bases and J by 1 base, leaving 6 bases between them. The CDR3 DNA sequence: TGTGCCAGCAGCTTCCAGTCGAACACTGAAGCTTTCTTT. It specifies CASSFQSNTEAFF.

The chain joins TRBV28 to TRBJ2-7, with 14 bases matching TRBD2. CDR1 and CDR2 from the germline V gene are MDHEN and SYDVKM. This CDR3 has 18 amino acids. J gave up 5 bases and V 4 bases, and 13 bases lay outside the gene matches. CDR3: CASSSPGLAGGGRHEQYF. The CDR3 DNA sequence: TGTGCCAGCAGTTCTCCTGGACTAGCGGGAGGAGGGCGACACGAGCAGTACTTC.